These T cell receptor beta chains were read from a single sample in a study of Ad26.COV2.S vaccination and SARS-CoV-2 variants. Assay: immunoSEQ multiplex PCR; the TCRdb copy retains only in-frame clones and omits some. The sample has around 370,000 clones, 80% to 90% seen once. The source was peripheral blood, collected in a trial of Ad26.COV2.S vaccine versus placebo. These TCRs come from a person between 18 and 65 years old who received the Ad26.COV2.S COVID-19 vaccine or a placebo. Each CDR3 is given with its conserved first and last residue. The order of the fields is D gene, V gene, J gene, clone size, CDR3 DNA, CDR3 protein. D genes are given only for firm matches. Part of the rows lack a size; the others show once, few, many or a class for expanded clones.

.,TRBV28,TRBJ1-1,.,TGTGCCAGCAGGTCGGGACAAATCAACACTGAAGCTTTCTTT,CASRSGQINTEAFF
.,TRBV19,TRBJ2-3,.,TGTGCCAGTCAGGCAATGGGCAGCTACACAGATACGCAGTATTTT,CASQAMGSYTDTQYF
TRBD1,TRBV11-2,TRBJ1-2,.,TGTGCCAGCAGAGAAGTGCGACAGGGCTTTAAGAATGGCTACACCTTC,CASREVRQGFKNGYTF
TRBD2,TRBV4-1,TRBJ2-5,.,TGCGCCAGCAGCAAATCTAGCGGGGGGGCCTTAGAGACCCAGTACTTC,CASSKSSGGALETQYF
.,TRBV18,TRBJ1-1,.,TGTGCCAGCTCGCCCTTGGACCGCGCGGGGGGAACTTTCTTT,CASSPLDRAGGTFF
.,TRBV5-1,TRBJ1-3,.,TGCGCCAGCAGCGCCGGCCTCTCTGGAAACACCATATATTTT,CASSAGLSGNTIYF
TRBD1,TRBV24-1,TRBJ2-7,.,TGTGCCACCAGTGAACGTTCAGGGGGCCACGCCGAGCAGTACTTC,CATSERSGGHAEQYF
.,TRBV5-4,TRBJ1-6,.,TGTGCCAGCAGCCCGGGCGTCTCCGGGCGGCCCCTCCACTTT,CASSPGVSGRPLHF
TRBD2,TRBV10-2,TRBJ2-1,.,TGCGCCAGCAGCGGGACTAGCGGTAATGAGCAGTTCTTC,CASSGTSGNEQFF
.,TRBV5-1,TRBJ2-2,few,TGCGCCAGCAGCTTGGGGCTGGGCCTCCCCGGGGAGCTGTTTTTT,CASSLGLGLPGELFF